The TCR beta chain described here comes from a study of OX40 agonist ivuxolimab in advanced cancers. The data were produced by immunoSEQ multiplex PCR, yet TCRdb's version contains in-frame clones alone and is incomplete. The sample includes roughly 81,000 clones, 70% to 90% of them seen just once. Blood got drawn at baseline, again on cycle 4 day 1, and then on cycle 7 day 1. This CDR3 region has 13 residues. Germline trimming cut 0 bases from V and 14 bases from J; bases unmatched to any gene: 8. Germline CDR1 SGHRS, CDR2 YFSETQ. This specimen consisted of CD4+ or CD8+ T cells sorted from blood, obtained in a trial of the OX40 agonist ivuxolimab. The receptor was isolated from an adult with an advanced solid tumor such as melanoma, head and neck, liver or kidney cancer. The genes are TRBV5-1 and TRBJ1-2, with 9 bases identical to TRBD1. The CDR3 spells CASSLAPDRGGTF. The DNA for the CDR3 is TGCGCCAGCAGCTTGGCACCAGACAGGGGGGGAACCTTC.